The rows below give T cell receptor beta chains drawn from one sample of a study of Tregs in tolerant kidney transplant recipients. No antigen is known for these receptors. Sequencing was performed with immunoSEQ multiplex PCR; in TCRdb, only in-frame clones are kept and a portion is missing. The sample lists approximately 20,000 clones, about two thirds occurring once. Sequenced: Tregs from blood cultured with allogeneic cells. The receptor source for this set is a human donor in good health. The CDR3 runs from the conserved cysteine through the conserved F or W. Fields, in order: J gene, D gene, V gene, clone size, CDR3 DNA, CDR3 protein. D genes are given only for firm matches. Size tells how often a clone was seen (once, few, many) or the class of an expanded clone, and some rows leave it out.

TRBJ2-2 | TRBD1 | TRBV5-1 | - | TGCGCCAGCAGCACCACCACAGGGGGCTATTACACCGGGGAGCTGTTTTTT | CASSTTTGGYYTGELFF
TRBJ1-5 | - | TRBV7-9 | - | TGTGCCAGCAGCTTACCAGGGCTGGATCAGCCCCAGCATTTT | CASSLPGLDQPQHF
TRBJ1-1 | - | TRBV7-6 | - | TGTGCCAGCAGCCACGGAGGGGGTGGCACTGAAGCTTTCTTT | CASSHGGGGTEAFF
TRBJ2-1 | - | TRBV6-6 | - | TGTGCCAGCAGTTACGGCTACAATGAGCAGTTCTTC | CASSYGYNEQFF
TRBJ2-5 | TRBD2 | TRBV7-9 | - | TGTGCCAGCAGCCCGAGTCCACTAGCGGGAGTAGAGACCCAGTACTTC | CASSPSPLAGVETQYF
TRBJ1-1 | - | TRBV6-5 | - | TGTGCCAGCAGTCGACTGAATATGAACACTGAAGCTTTCTTT | CASSRLNMNTEAFF
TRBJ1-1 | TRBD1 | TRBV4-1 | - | TGCGCCAGCAGTCACAGGGGGTTCAGTATGAACACTGAAGCTTTCTTT | CASSHRGFSMNTEAFF
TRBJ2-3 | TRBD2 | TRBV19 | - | TGTGCCAGTAGTATTCGCGGGAGTGTAATTGATACGCAGTATTTT | CASSIRGSVIDTQYF
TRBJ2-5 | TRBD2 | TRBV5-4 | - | TGTGCCAGCAGCGACAGCGGGGGGGTAGAAGAGACCCAGTACTTC | CASSDSGGVEETQYF
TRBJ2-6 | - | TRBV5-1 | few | TGCGCCAGCAGCTTGGGGACCACCCCTGGGGCCAACGTCCTGACTTTC | CASSLGTTPGANVLTF
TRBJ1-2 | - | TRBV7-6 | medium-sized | TGTGCCAGCAGCTTAGCCTCTGCAGGGGATGGCTACACCTTC | CASSLASAGDGYTF
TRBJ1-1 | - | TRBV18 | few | TGTGCCAGCTCACCCCGCCAAGGGGTGAACACTGAAGCTTTCTTT | CASSPRQGVNTEAFF
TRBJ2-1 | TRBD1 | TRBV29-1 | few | TGCAGCTCTTACAGGGGCTATGAGCAGTTCTTC | CSSYRGYEQFF
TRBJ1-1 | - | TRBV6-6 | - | TGTGCCAGCATCCCTCGGGGAACCACTGAAGCTTTCTTT | CASIPRGTTEAFF
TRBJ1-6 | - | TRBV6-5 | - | TGTGCCAGCAGTCAGGTTGGGACGGCGAATTCACCCCTCCACTTT | CASSQVGTANSPLHF
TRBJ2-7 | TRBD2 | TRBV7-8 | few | TGTGCCAGCAGGAGGGTGAGGGAGGGCCGTTACGAGCAGTACTTC | CASRRVREGRYEQYF
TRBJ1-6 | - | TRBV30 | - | TGTGCCTGGAGTCGGGGGGCTAATTCACCCCTCCACTTT | CAWSRGANSPLHF
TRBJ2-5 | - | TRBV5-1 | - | TGCGCCAGCAGCTCCTTTTCTCCTTCGGAGACCCAGTACTTC | CASSSFSPSETQYF
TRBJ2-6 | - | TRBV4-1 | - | TGCGCCAGCAGCCAAGAGCCAGGCCGCCCCTCTGGGGCCAACGTCCTGACTTTC | CASSQEPGRPSGANVLTF
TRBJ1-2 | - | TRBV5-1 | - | TGCGCCAGCAGCTTGGCTGGGGGTGACTATGGCTACACCTTC | CASSLAGGDYGYTF
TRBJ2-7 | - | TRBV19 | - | TGTGCCAGTAGTATTCAGGTCAGCTACGAGCAGTACTTC | CASSIQVSYEQYF
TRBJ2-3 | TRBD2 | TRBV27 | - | TGTGCCAGCGAACCCTTAGCGGGGGGGCAGGGGACGCAGTATTTT | CASEPLAGGQGTQYF
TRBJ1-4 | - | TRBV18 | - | TGTGCCAGCTCACCACGTGGACAGATCGAAAAACTGTTTTTT | CASSPRGQIEKLFF
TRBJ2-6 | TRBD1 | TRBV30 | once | TGTGCCTGGAGCAATACAGGGGTTCGCGGGGCCAACGTCCTGACTTTC | CAWSNTGVRGANVLTF
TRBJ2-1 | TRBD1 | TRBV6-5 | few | TGTGCCAGCAGCCGAGGGGACAGGTACAATGAGCAGTTCTTC | CASSRGDRYNEQFF
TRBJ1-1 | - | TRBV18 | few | TGTGCCAGCTCACCATACGGTAGGAGGGCTTTCTTT | CASSPYGRRAFF
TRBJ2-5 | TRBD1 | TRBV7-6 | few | TGTGCCAGCAGGTATGGACAGGGGACGACGTACTTC | CASRYGQGTTYF
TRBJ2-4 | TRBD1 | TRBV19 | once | TGTGCCAGTAGTGTGACAGGGGACGGCCAAAACATTCAGTACTTC | CASSVTGDGQNIQYF
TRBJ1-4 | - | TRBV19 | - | TGTGCCAGTGGGGGTAGGAGTCTAAACGAAAAACTGTTTTTT | CASGGRSLNEKLFF
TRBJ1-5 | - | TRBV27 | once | TGTGCCAGCAGTTTAATCGGGGGGGCTAATCAGCCCCAGCATTTT | CASSLIGGANQPQHF
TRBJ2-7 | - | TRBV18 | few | TGTGCCAGCGCTCAGGACCTCGCCTCCTACGAGCAGTACTTC | CASAQDLASYEQYF
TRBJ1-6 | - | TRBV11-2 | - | TGTGCCAGCAGCTTAGGGGGTAATTCACCCCTCCACTTT | CASSLGGNSPLHF
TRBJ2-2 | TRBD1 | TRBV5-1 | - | TGCGCCAGCAGCTTCAACCCCCCGGGACAGATCGGGGAGCTGTTTTTT | CASSFNPPGQIGELFF
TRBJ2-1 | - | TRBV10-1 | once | TGCGCCAGCAGTCCCTCCTACAATGAGCAGTTCTTC | CASSPSYNEQFF
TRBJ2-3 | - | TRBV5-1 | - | TGCGCCAGCAGCACTGGGACGGCAAGTAGCACAGATACGCAGTATTTT | CASSTGTASSTDTQYF
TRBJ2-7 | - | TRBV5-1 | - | TGCGCCAGCAGCTTGGGGTGGTCAGGAAATTACGAGCAGTACTTC | CASSLGWSGNYEQYF
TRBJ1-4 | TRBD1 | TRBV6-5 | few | TGTGCCAGCAGTTGGTCGGGACAGATTAATGAAAAACTGTTTTTT | CASSWSGQINEKLFF
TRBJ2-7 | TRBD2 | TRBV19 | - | TGTGCCAGTAGTAGACTTCGGGGGGGCCACGAGCAGTACTTC | CASSRLRGGHEQYF
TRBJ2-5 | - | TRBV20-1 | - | TGCAGTGCTAGAGTCAGAGAGACCCAGTACTTC | CSARVRETQYF
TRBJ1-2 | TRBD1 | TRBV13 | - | TGTGCCAGCAGCCCCCGACAGGGGATAAGGGACGGCTACACCTTC | CASSPRQGIRDGYTF
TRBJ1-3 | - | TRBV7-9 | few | TGTGCCAGCAGCACCGGGACTAACTCTGGAAACACCATATATTTT | CASSTGTNSGNTIYF
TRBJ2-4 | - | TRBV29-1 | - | TGCAGCGTTGAAGGGGACGGAGGCAAAAACATTCAGTACTTC | CSVEGDGGKNIQYF
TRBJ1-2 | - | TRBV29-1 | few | TGCAGCGTTGAAAGTCAGGGTGGAGGCTACACCTTC | CSVESQGGGYTF
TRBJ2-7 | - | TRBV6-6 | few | TGTGCCAGCAGACGATGGACAGAAAGCTCCTACGAGCAGTACTTC | CASRRWTESSYEQYF
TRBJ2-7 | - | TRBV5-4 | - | TGTGCCAGCAGCTTGGGGGGTCGCTACGAGCAGTACTTC | CASSLGGRYEQYF
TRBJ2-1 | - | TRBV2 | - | TGTGCCAGCAGTGAAGAAAGGGCAACCTACAATGAGCAGTTCTTC | CASSEERATYNEQFF
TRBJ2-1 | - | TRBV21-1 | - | TGTGCCAGCAGCACCCTGGGACTAGCGGGAGGGCCTTCTGATGAGCAGTTCTTC | CASSTLGLAGGPSDEQFF
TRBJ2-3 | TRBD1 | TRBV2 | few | TGTGCCAGCAGGCAAGACAGGGGAACGCAGTATTTT | CASRQDRGTQYF
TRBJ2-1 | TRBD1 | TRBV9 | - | TGTGCCAGCCGAGGACAGGGGGCGGATGAGCAGTTCTTC | CASRGQGADEQFF
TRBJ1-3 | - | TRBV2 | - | TGTGCCAGCAGTGTTGAGGGAACCTCTGGAAACACCATATATTTT | CASSVEGTSGNTIYF
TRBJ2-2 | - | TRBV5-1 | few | TGCGCCAGCAGCTCGACTGTCACCGGGGAGCTGTTTTTT | CASSSTVTGELFF
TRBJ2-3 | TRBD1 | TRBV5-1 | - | TGCGCCAGCAGCGTCCAGGGACAGGGCCCACGCACAGATACGCAGTATTTT | CASSVQGQGPRTDTQYF
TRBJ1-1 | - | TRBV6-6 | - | TGTGCCAGCAGTTACTCGCGGCAGACCGAAGCTTTCTTT | CASSYSRQTEAFF
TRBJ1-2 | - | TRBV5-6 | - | TGTGCCAGCAGCTTGAGGGGTAACTATGGCTACACCTTC | CASSLRGNYGYTF
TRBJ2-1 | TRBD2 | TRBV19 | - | TGTGCCAGTAGTCTTCTAGCGGGAGGGGGCAATGAGCAGTTCTTC | CASSLLAGGGNEQFF